The 21 T cell receptor beta chains below all came from one sample that was sequenced in a study of shared clonotypes between healthy human individuals. Clones were read by immunoSEQ multiplex PCR, and TCRdb kept only the in-frame ones, dropping some. Seen here are 2,100,000 or so clones, 90% to 97% observed once, and the top ten hold around 0.13%. Sequenced: naive CD4+ T cells sorted from blood. Subset described: CD45RA+ positively selected. Receptor source: a man younger than 35 in good health.

The rearrangement links TRBV7-5 to TRBJ2-3; the table gives TRBD2 as D, unverified against the DNA. TRBV7-5 is classified as a pseudogene. CDR3 size: 17 residues. Here the CDR3 reads CATPEGLAGGRTDTQYF. The CDR3 DNA reads TGTGCCACACCTGAGGGACTAGCGGGAGGTAGAACAGATACGCAGTATTTT.

The chain combines TRBV7-8 with TRBJ1-5, with D possibly TRBD1 on 5 matching bases. The CDR3 has 14 amino acids. Trimming left V 5 bases short and J 11 bases short, with 19 bases between. CDR1 and CDR2 (germline): SGHVS, FQNEAQ. Here the CDR3 reads CASSQNIPEGAQHF. DNA for the CDR3: TGTGCCAGCAGCCAAAACATCCCAGAAGGGGCCCAGCATTTT.

The gene calls are TRBV5-1 and TRBJ2-7, with TRBD1 matching 9 bases. This CDR3 comprises 15 residues. CDR1 is SGHRS and CDR2 is YFSETQ in the germline V gene. With V trimmed by 3 bases and J by 2 bases, 6 bases remained unmatched. CDR3 in DNA: TGCGCCAGCAGCTGGGGGGACAGGGCGCCCTACGAGCAGTACTTC. Amino acids: CASSWGDRAPYEQYF.

The chain links TRBV28 to TRBJ2-1; D might be TRBD2 (6 bases). CDR1 is MDHEN and CDR2 is SYDVKM in the germline V gene. The V and J ends lost 5 bases and 4 bases respectively, with 15 bases between them. The CDR3 contains 15 residues. The CDR3: CASSADSGGYNEQFF. The CDR3 coding sequence is TGTGCCAGCAGTGCAGACTCCGGGGGTTACAATGAGCAGTTCTTC. Full variable domain (outside the CDR3, taken from reference TRBV28 and TRBJ2-1): DVKVTQSSRYLVKRTGEKVFLECVQDMDHENMFWYRQDPGLGLRLIYFSYDVKMKEKGDIPEGYSVSREKKERFSLILESASTNQTSMYLCASSADSGGYNEQFFGPGTRLTVL.

This chain connects TRBV5-1 to TRBJ1-6; the D gene is possibly TRBD1 (6 bases). V was trimmed by 3 bases and J by 6 bases, leaving 13 bases between them. Germline CDR1 and CDR2: SGHRS and YFSETQ. There are 15 residues in the CDR3. The CDR3: CASSSIGGFNSPLHF. DNA for the CDR3: TGCGCCAGCAGCTCAATAGGGGGTTTTAATTCACCCCTCCACTTT. The full variable domain, rest sourced from reference TRBV5-1 and TRBJ1-6, is KAGVTQTPRYLIKTRGQQVTLSCSPISGHRSVSWYQQTPGQGLQFLFEYFSETQRNKGNFPGRFSGRQFSNSRSEMNVSTLELGDSALYLCASSSIGGFNSPLHFGNGTRLTVT.

The CDR3 DNA sequence: TGTGCCAGCAGCCAAGATCTACAGGGGGGAAACACCATATATTTT. Its protein is CASSQDLQGGNTIYF. The gene calls are TRBV4-2 and TRBJ1-3, with 7 positions matching TRBD1. CDR1 and CDR2 from the germline V gene are LGHNA and YNFKEQ. The CDR3 spans 15 residues. J lost 4 bases, V lost 0 bases, and 3 bases had no gene match.

This sequence joins TRBV6-5 and TRBJ1-2, with D perhaps TRBD1 (5 bases). V was trimmed by 5 bases and J by 5 bases, leaving 15 bases between them. The CDR3 covers 14 residues. CDR1 is MNHEY, CDR2 SVGAGI, per germline. For the CDR3, the DNA is TGTGCCAGCAGTCCGTTCCCTTGGGGGTATGGCTACACCTTC. It yields the protein CASSPFPWGYGYTF.

V is TRBV18 and J is TRBJ2-3; D tentatively reads TRBD1 or TRBD2 (6 bases each). This CDR3 has 16 amino acids. The germline V gene encodes CDR1 KGHSH and CDR2 LQKENI. V gave up 3 bases and J gave up 0 bases, with 13 bases separating them. The CDR3 region has the DNA TGTGCCAGCTCACCGCCCGGGGGCGTTAGCACAGATACGCAGTATTTT. Encoded protein: CASSPPGGVSTDTQYF.

This chain links TRBV10-3 with TRBJ2-1; 7 nucleotides match TRBD2. Trimming took 0 bases from V and 1 from J; bases not matched to a gene: 9. The CDR3 has 18 residues. Germline CDR1 and CDR2: ENHRY and SYGVKD. CDR3 nucleotide sequence: TGTGCCATCAGTGAGTCGGGGACTATCCATGCATCCTACAATGAGCAGTTCTTC. It yields the protein CAISESGTIHASYNEQFF.

V and J are TRBV7-9 and TRBJ2-3; unclear D gene. CDR1 and CDR2 from the germline V gene are SEHNR and FQNEAQ (reference sequence). The germline V and J ends were trimmed by 5 bases and 2 bases, with 14 bases remaining between them. CDR3 length: 15 amino acids. CDR3 in amino acids: CASSASEILTDTQYF. The CDR3 coding sequence is TGTGCCAGCAGCGCATCGGAAATCCTCACAGATACGCAGTATTTT.

CDR3 loop: CASSVIGTTNQPQHF. The CDR3 nucleotides are TGTGCCAGCAGTGTAATCGGGACAACGAATCAGCCCCAGCATTTT. The gene calls are TRBV2 and TRBJ1-5; D is perhaps TRBD1 (6 bases). Trimming pared 4 bases from V and 4 bases from J, leaving 14 bases between. Germline loops: CDR1 SNHLY, CDR2 FYNNEI. This CDR3 contains 15 residues.

The sample holds one count of this clone. The chain has TRBV28 and TRBJ1-2; weak D call: TRBD1 (5 bases). Trimming left V 4 bases short and J 5 bases short, with 14 bases between. The CDR3 covers 14 residues. From germline, CDR1 is MDHEN and CDR2 SYDVKM. This CDR3 is CASSYRYPKYGYTF. The CDR3 bases are TGTGCCAGCAGTTACAGGTATCCAAAGTATGGCTACACCTTC.

The J gene is TRBJ1-6, the V gene TRBV7-2, with D perhaps matching TRBD1 (5 bases). V was pared by 5 bases and J by 7 bases, with 18 bases between. CDR3 length: 16 residues. Germline V lookup: CDR1 SGHTA, CDR2 FQGNSA. Here the CDR3 DNA reads TGTGCCAGCAGCCTATGGGGCGACTGGAAAAATTCACCCCTCCACTTT. Protein: CASSLWGDWKNSPLHF.

This chain joins TRBV2 and TRBJ1-4; D remains unclear. Looked up from germline, CDR1 is SNHLY and CDR2 is FYNNEI. The ends were cut back, 3 bases at V and 7 bases at J, with 18 bases in the middle. The CDR3 contains 16 residues. CDR3 residues: CASSESKQNLFEKLFF. CDR3 nucleotide sequence: TGTGCCAGCAGTGAGAGTAAACAGAACCTGTTTGAAAAACTGTTTTTT.

This clone is a singleton in its sample. The chain couples TRBV10-3 to TRBJ2-1; 9 bases match TRBD1. V was pared by 4 bases and J by 2 bases, with 6 bases of the junction left unmatched. The CDR3 loop spans 16 amino acids. The germline gives CDR1 ENHRY, CDR2 SYGVKD. The CDR3, as DNA: TGTGCCATCAGTGCCAAAGGACAGGGGCCCTACAATGAGCAGTTCTTC. Its protein product is CAISAKGQGPYNEQFF.

This clone was detected once. Here the CDR3 reads CASSPGSGRNSYNEQFF. CDR3 DNA sequence: TGCGCCAGCAGCCCCGGAAGCGGGAGAAACTCCTACAATGAGCAGTTCTTC. This rearrangement joins TRBV4-1 to TRBJ2-1, with 8 bases fitting TRBD2. Germline CDR1 reads MGHRA; CDR2 reads YSYEKL. The V segment lost 4 bases and the J segment 0 bases; nucleotides outside the gene matches: 8. The length of the CDR3 is 17 residues.

Concerning this clone: Different DNA sequences within this sample yield the same CDR3. The genes are TRBV5-4 and TRBJ2-5, with D unclear. The germline gives CDR1 SGHNT, CDR2 YYREEE (reference sequence). CDR3 length: 13 amino acids. Trimming took 2 bases from V and 1 from J, leaving 6 bases between them. CDR3 residues: CASSFGRQETQYF. The CDR3 DNA sequence: TGTGCCAGCAGCTTCGGGCGCCAAGAGACCCAGTACTTC.

The CDR3 nucleotides read TGTGCCAGCAGCTTATCCCAACTAAGTGATACGCAGTATTTT. Translation: CASSLSQLSDTQYF. V is TRBV11-2 and J is TRBJ2-3, with D unclear. Germline V gene sequence: CDR1 SGHAT, CDR2 FQNNGV. This CDR3 comprises 14 residues. The V end was cut by 2 bases, the J end by 6 bases, with 12 bases between.

The genes are TRBV2 and TRBJ2-7, with D possibly matching TRBD2 (6 bases). Germline CDR1 and CDR2: SNHLY and FYNNEI. The CDR3 covers 13 residues. Trimming pared 9 bases from V and 6 bases from J, leaving 18 bases between. This CDR3 reads CASSRDLVGEQYF. In DNA form, the CDR3 reads TGTGCCAGTTCCCGGGACTTGGTAGGCGAGCAGTACTTC.

The chain uses TRBV11-2 and TRBJ2-1, with D unresolved. Trimming shortened V by 3 bases and J by 0 bases, and 9 bases separated the two germline ends. This CDR3 spans 15 amino acids. Germline V lookup: CDR1 SGHAT, CDR2 FQNNGV. CDR3 bases: TGTGCCAGCAGCTTTAGGCCTAGCTCCTACAATGAGCAGTTCTTC. Its protein is CASSFRPSSYNEQFF.

Turning to this clone: This same CDR3 is encoded by further DNA sequences in the sample. V usage is TRBV28 and J usage is TRBJ2-7; D uncertain. The CDR3 extends over 12 amino acids. Trimming removed 6 bases at V and 2 bases at J, with 8 bases between. Per germline, CDR1 MDHEN and CDR2 SYDVKM. The CDR3 loop reads CASSSIPYEQYF. The CDR3 nucleotides are TGTGCCAGCAGCTCTATCCCCTACGAGCAGTACTTC.